These T cell receptor beta chains were read from a single sample in a study of blood T cell repertoires in COVID-19. Assay used: immunoSEQ multiplex PCR; TCRdb lists only in-frame clones, some missing. The table lists 250,000 to 350,000 clones, more than 75% of them singletons, with about 2.2% in the top ten. The sequenced sample was peripheral blood. Source of these receptors: a woman between 25 and 40 years old who had recovered from COVID-19. Each CDR3 is given with its conserved first and last residue. The D gene is left open where the match is weak. Clone size appears in some rows only: once, few, many, or a class for an expanded clone.

.	TRBV15	TRBJ2-1	.	CATSRDTGLTRGQFF	TGTGCCACCAGCAGAGATACGGGACTGACTAGGGGGCAGTTCTTC
.	TRBV4-2	TRBJ2-3	.	CASSQSGVTSTDTQYF	TGTGCCAGCAGCCAATCGGGGGTCACTAGCACAGATACGCAGTATTTT
TRBD1	TRBV6-1	TRBJ1-2	.	CASSEFSQGAIYGYTF	TGTGCCAGCAGTGAATTCTCGCAGGGGGCAATCTATGGCTACACCTTC
.	TRBV5-6	TRBJ1-5	.	CASSPRGLNQPQHF	TGTGCCAGCAGCCCCCGAGGACTCAATCAGCCCCAGCATTTT
.	TRBV11-3	TRBJ2-1	.	CASSLDTGLPYNEQFF	TGTGCCAGCAGCTTAGATACAGGGCTCCCGTACAATGAGCAGTTCTTC
TRBD1	TRBV4-1	TRBJ1-1	.	CASSWTGGTEAFF	TGCGCCAGCAGCTGGACAGGGGGCACTGAAGCTTTCTTT
.	TRBV11-1	TRBJ1-5	.	CASSLAENQPQHF	TGTGCCAGCAGCTTAGCAGAGAATCAGCCCCAGCATTTT
TRBD2	TRBV10-3	TRBJ2-7	.	CAISESTSGTYEQYF	TGTGCCATCAGTGAGTCGACTAGCGGGACCTACGAGCAGTACTTC
TRBD2	TRBV20-1	TRBJ2-3	.	CSASVAGVVPTDTQYF	TGCAGTGCTAGTGTGGCGGGAGTGGTCCCCACAGATACGCAGTATTTT
TRBD2	TRBV24-1	TRBJ2-1	.	CATSDSGLAGVSYNEQFF	TGTGCCACCAGTGACTCCGGACTAGCGGGAGTATCCTACAATGAGCAGTTCTTC
TRBD1	TRBV2	TRBJ2-1	.	CASSARTGGGDEQFF	TGTGCCAGCAGTGCACGTACAGGGGGTGGAGATGAGCAGTTCTTC
TRBD2	TRBV7-2	TRBJ2-1	.	CASSLGGSGVQKEQFF	TGTGCCAGCAGCTTAGGGGGCAGCGGGGTTCAAAAGGAGCAGTTCTTC
TRBD1	TRBV5-1	TRBJ1-2	once	CASSLPQGQGDLLATYGYTF	TGCGCCAGCAGCTTGCCCCAAGGACAGGGGGATCTCCTAGCAACGTATGGCTACACCTTC